Sequencing of this T cell receptor (beta chain) was carried out in a study of T cells of healthy individuals. In its sample, this clonotype was seen many times. Using its own MiXCR run on the 5' RACE reads, TCRdb lists one record per CDR3 protein. This sample has approximately 100,000 distinct CDR3 sequences, with 17% found just once. This receptor was taken from a human donor in good health.

CDR3 coding DNA: TGCGCCAGCAGCGACTCGCCGGCAGGGACTTCTGAAGCTTTCTTT. It yields the protein CASSDSPAGTSEAFF. This rearrangement joins TRBV5-1 to TRBJ1-1, with D tentatively TRBD1 (5 bases). Between the trimmed V and J ends, which lost 4 bases and 6 bases, there was a span of 19 bases. The CDR3 extends over 15 amino acids. Germline V gene data show CDR1 as SGHRS and CDR2 as YFSETQ.